These T cell receptor beta chains were read from a single sample in a study of T-cell reconstitution after alpha-beta-depleted transplantation in children. MiXCR, run by TCRdb on the PCR reads, gives a single entry per CDR3 protein. In the table there are 230,000 or so distinct CDR3 sequences, around 12% of which are singletons. The specimen was PBMCs from the stem cell graft donor, collected from the stem cell graft. The receptors were sampled from a human donor who donated a stem cell graft to a child with acute lymphoblastic leukemia. Both conserved end residues are part of each CDR3. The D gene is left open where the match is weak. Not all rows give a size; the values are once, few, many and, for expanded clones, a class.

v_gene: TRBV6-5; abundance: many; d_gene: -; j_gene: TRBJ2-3; CDR3nt: TGTGCCAGCAGTTACCTGGGGCGCACAGATACGCAGTATTTT; CDR3aa: CASSYLGRTDTQYF
v_gene: TRBV18; abundance: many; d_gene: -; j_gene: TRBJ2-3; CDR3nt: TGTGCCAGCTCACCTGAGCTCACAGATACGCAGTATTTT; CDR3aa: CASSPELTDTQYF
v_gene: TRBV25-1; abundance: many; d_gene: -; j_gene: TRBJ2-1; CDR3nt: TGTGCCACCTGGCGGGGCAATGAGCAGTTCTTC; CDR3aa: CATWRGNEQFF
v_gene: TRBV20-1; abundance: -; d_gene: TRBD1; j_gene: TRBJ1-2; CDR3nt: TGCAGTGCTAGATCCTATAGGACAGGGGGCGTCTATGGCTACACCTTC; CDR3aa: CSARSYRTGGVYGYTF
v_gene: TRBV19; abundance: many; d_gene: -; j_gene: TRBJ2-1; CDR3nt: TGTGCCAGTAGTATAGGGGACGGTTCCTACAATGAGCAGTTCTTC; CDR3aa: CASSIGDGSYNEQFF
v_gene: TRBV28; abundance: many; d_gene: TRBD1; j_gene: TRBJ1-1; CDR3nt: TGTGCCAGCACCGACAGGGGGCTAAGAGCTTTCTTT; CDR3aa: CASTDRGLRAFF
v_gene: TRBV29-1; abundance: -; d_gene: TRBD2; j_gene: TRBJ2-1; CDR3nt: TGCAGCACACTCTGGAGGACTAGCGGGAGGGACAGGAATGAGCAGTTCTTC; CDR3aa: CSTLWRTSGRDRNEQFF
v_gene: TRBV4-3; abundance: many; d_gene: TRBD1; j_gene: TRBJ1-1; CDR3nt: TGCGCCAGCAGCCAAGATATGACAGGGTTGGTAGACACTGAAGCTTTCTTT; CDR3aa: CASSQDMTGLVDTEAFF
v_gene: TRBV20-1; abundance: many; d_gene: TRBD1; j_gene: TRBJ2-1; CDR3nt: TGCAGTGCCACGGAAGGGGGCTTTACCTACAATGAGCAGTTCTTC; CDR3aa: CSATEGGFTYNEQFF
v_gene: TRBV12-3/TRBV12-4; abundance: many; d_gene: -; j_gene: TRBJ1-1; CDR3nt: TGTGCCAGCAGGTCGACGGGGGGAGTGAACACTGAAGCTTTCTTT; CDR3aa: CASRSTGGVNTEAFF
v_gene: TRBV12-3/TRBV12-4; abundance: few; d_gene: -; j_gene: TRBJ1-5; CDR3nt: TGTGCCAGCAGTTTAGCAGGGGGAAGGCAGCCCCAGCATTTT; CDR3aa: CASSLAGGRQPQHF
v_gene: TRBV12-3/TRBV12-4; abundance: many; d_gene: -; j_gene: TRBJ1-5; CDR3nt: TGTGCCAGCAGTTATATTCAGGGGCCCCAGCATTTT; CDR3aa: CASSYIQGPQHF
v_gene: TRBV5-1; abundance: many; d_gene: -; j_gene: TRBJ2-7; CDR3nt: TGCGCCAGCAGCTTGAGCCCCGATACCTACGAGCAGTACTTC; CDR3aa: CASSLSPDTYEQYF
v_gene: TRBV28; abundance: many; d_gene: -; j_gene: TRBJ2-1; CDR3nt: TGTGCCAGCAGTTTAAGGCCCCCTCTTTACAATGAGCAGTTCTTC; CDR3aa: CASSLRPPLYNEQFF
v_gene: TRBV6-1; abundance: many; d_gene: -; j_gene: TRBJ2-3; CDR3nt: TGTGCCAGCAGTGAAGCGGGTTGGAGCTACACAGATACGCAGTATTTT; CDR3aa: CASSEAGWSYTDTQYF
v_gene: TRBV27; abundance: many; d_gene: TRBD2; j_gene: TRBJ2-2; CDR3nt: TGTGCCAGCAGTTATTCAGGACTAGCGGGAGAGCTGTTTTTT; CDR3aa: CASSYSGLAGELFF
v_gene: TRBV5-3; abundance: -; d_gene: -; j_gene: TRBJ1-5; CDR3nt: TGTGCCAGAAGAACGCAGGGGCTCAATCAGCCCCAGCATTTT; CDR3aa: CARRTQGLNQPQHF
v_gene: TRBV7-2; abundance: few; d_gene: TRBD2; j_gene: TRBJ2-7; CDR3nt: TGTGCCAGCAGCTTAGCGCTAGGGCGGGGGGCCGGGTCCTACGAGCAGTACTTC; CDR3aa: CASSLALGRGAGSYEQYF
v_gene: TRBV28; abundance: many; d_gene: TRBD1; j_gene: TRBJ2-7; CDR3nt: TGTGCCAGCAGTCAGGGACAGGGCCGGCAGTACTTC; CDR3aa: CASSQGQGRQYF
v_gene: TRBV7-6; abundance: few; d_gene: TRBD2; j_gene: TRBJ2-1; CDR3nt: TGTGCCAGCAGCTTAGTACCTAGCGGGGGTGTGAATGAGCAGTTCTTC; CDR3aa: CASSLVPSGGVNEQFF
v_gene: TRBV28; abundance: many; d_gene: TRBD1; j_gene: TRBJ2-7; CDR3nt: TGTGCCAGCGGACAGGCGCACTACGAGCAGTACTTC; CDR3aa: CASGQAHYEQYF
v_gene: TRBV27; abundance: many; d_gene: -; j_gene: TRBJ1-1; CDR3nt: TGTGCCAGCAGTTCAAGGGAAACTGAAGCTTTCTTT; CDR3aa: CASSSRETEAFF
v_gene: TRBV14; abundance: few; d_gene: -; j_gene: TRBJ2-7; CDR3nt: TGTGCCAGCACCCCCTCGACAGGGAGGCCCTACGAGCAGTACTTC; CDR3aa: CASTPSTGRPYEQYF
v_gene: TRBV6-2/TRBV6-3; abundance: many; d_gene: TRBD1; j_gene: TRBJ2-7; CDR3nt: TGTGCCAGCAGTTATGCGACAGGGAATGGCGAGCAGTACTTC; CDR3aa: CASSYATGNGEQYF
v_gene: TRBV28; abundance: many; d_gene: -; j_gene: TRBJ1-2; CDR3nt: TGTGCCAGCACCAAACCCGGACAGACCTATGGCTACACCTTC; CDR3aa: CASTKPGQTYGYTF
v_gene: TRBV4-3; abundance: many; d_gene: -; j_gene: TRBJ2-3; CDR3nt: TGCGCCAGCAGCCAAGAGGACGATAGTGCGGATACGCAGTATTTT; CDR3aa: CASSQEDDSADTQYF
v_gene: TRBV25-1; abundance: -; d_gene: TRBD1; j_gene: TRBJ1-6; CDR3nt: TGTGCCAGCAGGACAGGGGGCTCACCCCTCCACTTT; CDR3aa: CASRTGGSPLHF
v_gene: TRBV6-6; abundance: -; d_gene: -; j_gene: TRBJ2-1; CDR3nt: TGTGCCAGCAGTTGGGACCCCACGAGGGAGCAGTTCTTC; CDR3aa: CASSWDPTREQFF
v_gene: TRBV19; abundance: -; d_gene: -; j_gene: TRBJ2-2; CDR3nt: TGTGCCAGTAGTATAGCTGCGGCCGGGGAGCTGTTTTTT; CDR3aa: CASSIAAAGELFF
v_gene: TRBV7-2; abundance: many; d_gene: -; j_gene: TRBJ2-5; CDR3nt: TGTGCCAGCAGCCAGCTGGAGACCCAGTACTTC; CDR3aa: CASSQLETQYF
v_gene: TRBV29-1; abundance: many; d_gene: TRBD1; j_gene: TRBJ2-7; CDR3nt: TGCAGCGGGGACAGCTACGAGCAGTACTTC; CDR3aa: CSGDSYEQYF
v_gene: TRBV7-9; abundance: many; d_gene: -; j_gene: TRBJ2-1; CDR3nt: TGTGCCAGCAGCTTCTGGGAGAGGGATACCAATGAGCAGTTCTTC; CDR3aa: CASSFWERDTNEQFF
v_gene: TRBV12-3/TRBV12-4; abundance: -; d_gene: -; j_gene: TRBJ2-3; CDR3nt: TGTGCCACCTCGGGCGGTAACCCCTATTCTGGCACACATACGCAGTATTTT; CDR3aa: CATSGGNPYSGTHTQYF
v_gene: TRBV27; abundance: many; d_gene: -; j_gene: TRBJ1-2; CDR3nt: TGTGCCAGCAGTCTTCGTTTCGCAGACGGAGCTAACTATGGCTACACCTTC; CDR3aa: CASSLRFADGANYGYTF
v_gene: TRBV29-1; abundance: many; d_gene: -; j_gene: TRBJ2-7; CDR3nt: TGCAGCGTTAGCGGACCGAGCTACGAGCAGTACTTC; CDR3aa: CSVSGPSYEQYF
v_gene: TRBV7-8; abundance: -; d_gene: -; j_gene: TRBJ1-5; CDR3nt: TGTGCCATGGGCCCCGGGCTAGGGGTCCGCGGGCAGCCCCAGCATTTT; CDR3aa: CAMGPGLGVRGQPQHF
v_gene: TRBV10-3; abundance: many; d_gene: TRBD2; j_gene: TRBJ2-1; CDR3nt: TGTGCCATCTGGGGGGGGGTTGAGCAGTTCTTC; CDR3aa: CAIWGGVEQFF
v_gene: TRBV28; abundance: many; d_gene: -; j_gene: TRBJ1-3; CDR3nt: TGTGCCACCTTCCGCGAAGCCTCTGGAAACACCATATATTTT; CDR3aa: CATFREASGNTIYF
v_gene: TRBV28; abundance: many; d_gene: TRBD1; j_gene: TRBJ1-5; CDR3nt: TGTGCCAGCAGTAGGGCCGGGACAGGGGGCGTCCAGCCCCAGCATTTT; CDR3aa: CASSRAGTGGVQPQHF
v_gene: TRBV15; abundance: many; d_gene: -; j_gene: TRBJ1-5; CDR3nt: TGTGCCACCAGCAACGACCTCATAGGCAATCAGCCCCAGCATTTT; CDR3aa: CATSNDLIGNQPQHF
v_gene: TRBV6-2/TRBV6-3; abundance: few; d_gene: -; j_gene: TRBJ1-5; CDR3nt: TGTGCCAGCAGCCTTAGGCTGCAGGTCATCAATCAGCCCCAGCATTTT; CDR3aa: CASSLRLQVINQPQHF